This T cell receptor beta chain was documented in a study of T-cell memory formation after mild COVID-19. Regarding the study as a whole: For contracting clones, CD4+ ones sat mainly in CM and EM, CD8+ in EMRA.

The table lists this clonotype with a few counts. Its target is not known. TCRdb redid the calling of the 5' RACE reads with MiXCR, one entry per CDR3 protein. The table has around 420,000 distinct CDR3 sequences, about 24% seen once. Source material: PBMCs or a T cell subset sorted from them (not recorded which). The sequence was obtained from an adult woman who had mild COVID-19 (a few samples of this study predate the infection). Cell type and time point are not known.

In nucleotides, the CDR3 is TGTGCCAGCAGCTTAACTCGACAGATCACAGATACGCAGTATTTT. It yields the protein CASSLTRQITDTQYF. V is TRBV7-9 and J is TRBJ2-3, with a possible D match to TRBD1 (5 bases). V was trimmed by 2 bases and J by 2 bases, leaving 11 bases between them. The CDR3 loop spans 15 amino acids. CDR1 is SEHNR and CDR2 is FQNEAQ in the germline V gene (reference sequence).